The rows below give T cell receptor beta chains drawn from one sample of a study of siplizumab effects on memory and regulatory T cells. TCRdb's copy holds only in-frame clones and misses some; the assay was immunoSEQ multiplex PCR. The sample consists of about 52,000 clones, 95% to 97% of them appearing once. Sequenced sample: naive CD4+ T cells sorted from blood. The receptors come from a human donor in good health. The CDR3 runs from the conserved cysteine through the conserved F or W. Fields, in order: J gene, D gene, V gene, CDR3 protein, CDR3 DNA. D genes are given only for firm matches.

j_call: TRBJ1-2; d_call: TRBD1; v_call: TRBV5-1; cdr3_aa: CASSSRQGYGYTF; cdr3_nt: TGCGCCAGCAGCTCGCGACAGGGCTATGGCTACACCTTC
j_call: TRBJ2-6; d_call: -; v_call: TRBV7-3; cdr3_aa: CASSLQGTGANVLTF; cdr3_nt: TGTGCCAGCAGCTTACAGGGAACTGGGGCCAACGTCCTGACTTTC
j_call: TRBJ2-3; d_call: -; v_call: TRBV7-6; cdr3_aa: CASSLEIGTDTQYF; cdr3_nt: TGTGCCAGCAGCTTAGAGATCGGAACAGATACGCAGTATTTT
j_call: TRBJ2-2; d_call: TRBD1; v_call: TRBV9; cdr3_aa: CASSSGQGAGELFF; cdr3_nt: TGTGCCAGCAGCTCGGGACAGGGGGCCGGGGAGCTGTTTTTT
j_call: TRBJ2-1; d_call: -; v_call: TRBV5-4; cdr3_aa: CASSPGGRGDEQFF; cdr3_nt: TGTGCCAGCAGCCCCGGCGGCAGGGGCGATGAGCAGTTCTTC
j_call: TRBJ2-3; d_call: -; v_call: TRBV25-1; cdr3_aa: CASLGRVSTDTQYF; cdr3_nt: TGTGCCAGCCTGGGACGGGTGAGCACAGATACGCAGTATTTT
j_call: TRBJ2-7; d_call: TRBD2; v_call: TRBV4-2; cdr3_aa: CASSQDGVQREFYEQYF; cdr3_nt: TGTGCCAGCAGCCAAGATGGAGTCCAGCGGGAGTTCTACGAGCAGTACTTC
j_call: TRBJ2-7; d_call: TRBD1; v_call: TRBV5-6; cdr3_aa: CASSWTGLMGFEQYF; cdr3_nt: TGTGCCAGCAGCTGGACAGGGTTAATGGGTTTTGAGCAGTACTTC
j_call: TRBJ2-5; d_call: TRBD2; v_call: TRBV27; cdr3_aa: CASRPSGSQGETQYF; cdr3_nt: TGTGCCAGCAGACCTAGCGGGAGTCAGGGGGAGACCCAGTACTTC
j_call: TRBJ1-1; d_call: -; v_call: TRBV4-2; cdr3_aa: CASSQEPPGLQGTEAFF; cdr3_nt: TGTGCCAGCAGCCAAGAACCACCGGGACTTCAGGGCACTGAAGCTTTCTTT
j_call: TRBJ2-5; d_call: TRBD2; v_call: TRBV4-1; cdr3_aa: CASSRVLPGLAHETQYF; cdr3_nt: TGCGCCAGCAGCCGCGTACTCCCGGGACTAGCACATGAGACCCAGTACTTC
j_call: TRBJ2-3; d_call: -; v_call: TRBV6-5; cdr3_aa: CASRRDSTDTQYF; cdr3_nt: TGTGCCAGCAGACGGGACAGCACAGATACGCAGTATTTT
j_call: TRBJ1-2; d_call: -; v_call: TRBV7-9; cdr3_aa: CASSPSSASNYGYTF; cdr3_nt: TGTGCCAGCAGCCCTAGCAGTGCTTCTAACTATGGCTACACCTTC
j_call: TRBJ2-7; d_call: -; v_call: TRBV4-1; cdr3_aa: CASSGRGGTRYEQYF; cdr3_nt: TGCGCCAGCAGTGGGCGGGGAGGCACTCGTTACGAGCAGTACTTC
j_call: TRBJ2-7; d_call: -; v_call: TRBV11-1; cdr3_aa: CASSLGKMITYEQYF; cdr3_nt: TGTGCCAGCAGCTTAGGGAAGATGATAACCTACGAGCAGTACTTC
j_call: TRBJ1-1; d_call: TRBD1; v_call: TRBV6-5; cdr3_aa: CASRGPGQVNTEAFF; cdr3_nt: TGTGCCAGCAGAGGACCGGGACAGGTGAACACTGAAGCTTTCTTT
j_call: TRBJ1-1; d_call: TRBD1; v_call: TRBV30; cdr3_aa: CAWTQDRFGTEAFF; cdr3_nt: TGTGCCTGGACTCAGGACAGGTTCGGCACTGAAGCTTTCTTT
j_call: TRBJ2-7; d_call: TRBD1; v_call: TRBV28; cdr3_aa: CASKVGSGTGMYEQYF; cdr3_nt: TGTGCCAGCAAGGTTGGATCCGGGACAGGGATGTACGAGCAGTACTTC
j_call: TRBJ1-4; d_call: -; v_call: TRBV5-1; cdr3_aa: CASSLDATLNEKLFF; cdr3_nt: TGCGCCAGCAGCTTGGACGCGACTCTTAATGAAAAACTGTTTTTT